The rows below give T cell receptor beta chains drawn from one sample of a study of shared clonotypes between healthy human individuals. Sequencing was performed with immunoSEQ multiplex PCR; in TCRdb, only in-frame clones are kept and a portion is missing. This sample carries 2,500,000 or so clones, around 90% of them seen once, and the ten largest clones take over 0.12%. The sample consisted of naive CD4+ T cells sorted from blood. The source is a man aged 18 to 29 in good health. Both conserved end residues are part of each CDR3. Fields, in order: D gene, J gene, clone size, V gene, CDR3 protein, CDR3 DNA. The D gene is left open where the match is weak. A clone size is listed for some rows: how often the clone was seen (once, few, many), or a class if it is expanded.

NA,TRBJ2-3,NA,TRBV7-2,CASSLQGPQYF,TGTGCCAGCAGCCTTCAAGGGCCGCAGTATTTT
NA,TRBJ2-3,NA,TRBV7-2,CASSLVGSMKGTDTQYF,TGTGCCAGCAGCTTAGTAGGCTCTATGAAGGGCACAGATACGCAGTATTTT
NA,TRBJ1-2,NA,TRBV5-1,CASSMGSDFFYGYTF,TGCGCCAGCAGCATGGGGTCGGATTTCTTCTATGGCTACACCTTC
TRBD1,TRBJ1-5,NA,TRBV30,CACETGQGNQPQHF,TGTGCCTGTGAAACGGGACAGGGGAATCAGCCCCAGCATTTT
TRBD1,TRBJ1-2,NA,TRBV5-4,CASRAGQQYGYTF,TGTGCCAGCAGAGCGGGACAGCAGTATGGCTACACCTTC
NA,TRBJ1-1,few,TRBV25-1,CASTWTAGTEAFF,TGTGCCAGCACCTGGACAGCGGGGACTGAAGCTTTCTTT
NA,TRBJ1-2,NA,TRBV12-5,CASGLTDRLNGYTF,TGTGCTAGTGGTTTGACCGACCGTCTGAATGGCTACACCTTC
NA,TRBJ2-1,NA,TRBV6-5,CASSRGSGNEQFF,TGTGCCAGCAGCCGGGGTAGCGGCAATGAGCAGTTCTTC
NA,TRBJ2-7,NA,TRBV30,CAWSVRGVAYEQYF,TGTGCCTGGAGTGTCAGGGGCGTTGCCTACGAGCAGTACTTC
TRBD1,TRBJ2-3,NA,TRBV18,CASSPLGQGASDTQYF,TGTGCCAGCTCACCATTGGGACAGGGGGCCTCAGATACGCAGTATTTT
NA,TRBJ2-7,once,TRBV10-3,CAISDRVGSYEQYF,TGTGCCATCAGTGATAGGGTCGGGAGCTACGAGCAGTACTTC
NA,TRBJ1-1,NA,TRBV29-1,CSPAQATEAFF,TGCAGCCCCGCACAGGCCACTGAAGCTTTCTTT
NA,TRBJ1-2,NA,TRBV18,CASSPRADGRYGYTF,TGTGCCAGCTCACCACGGGCGGACGGCAGATATGGCTACACCTTC
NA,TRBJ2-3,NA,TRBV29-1,CSARGAGTDTQYF,TGCAGCGCCCGGGGGGCAGGGACAGATACGCAGTATTTT
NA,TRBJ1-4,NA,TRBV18,CASSPPEAGREKLFF,TGTGCCAGCTCACCACCTGAGGCAGGGCGAGAAAAACTGTTTTTT
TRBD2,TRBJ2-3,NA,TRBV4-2,CASSQGGLAGPARTDTQYF,TGTGCCAGCAGCCAAGGGGGGCTAGCGGGCCCTGCACGCACAGATACGCAGTATTTT
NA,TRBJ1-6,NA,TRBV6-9,CASTLTRASLNSPLHF,TGTGCCAGCACCCTGACGAGAGCGTCCCTTAATTCACCCCTCCACTTT
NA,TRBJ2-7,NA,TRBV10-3,CAISEIGYEQYF,TGTGCCATCAGTGAGATAGGGTACGAGCAGTACTTC
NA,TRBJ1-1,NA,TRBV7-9,CASSLAGRVGSDTEAFF,TGTGCCAGCAGCTTAGCGGGTCGGGTCGGGAGCGACACTGAAGCTTTCTTT
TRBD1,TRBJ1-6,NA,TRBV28,CASTAGQRNSPLHF,TGTGCCAGCACTGCGGGACAGCGTAATTCACCCCTCCACTTT
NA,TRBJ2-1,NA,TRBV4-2,CASSQDGALQFF,TGTGCCAGCAGCCAAGATGGAGCCTTGCAGTTCTTC
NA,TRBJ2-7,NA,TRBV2,CASNEGRYEQYF,TGTGCCAGCAACGAGGGGAGGTACGAGCAGTACTTC
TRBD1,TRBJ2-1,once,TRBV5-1,CASSLLLTGVNEQFF,TGCGCCAGCAGCTTACTATTAACAGGGGTCAATGAGCAGTTCTTC
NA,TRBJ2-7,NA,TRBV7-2,CASAQGLNYEQYF,TGTGCCAGCGCACAGGGTTTGAACTACGAGCAGTACTTC
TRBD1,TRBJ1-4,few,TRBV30,CAGVQGEKLFF,TGTGCCGGGGTACAGGGGGAAAAACTGTTTTTT
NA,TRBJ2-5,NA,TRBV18,CASSRLGSRETQYF,TGTGCCAGCTCACGCTTAGGGAGTCGAGAGACCCAGTACTTC
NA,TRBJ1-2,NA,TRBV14,CASSQDQLYGYTF,TGTGCCAGCAGCCAAGATCAGCTCTATGGCTACACCTTC
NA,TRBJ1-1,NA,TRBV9,CASSLNVENTEAFF,TGTGCCAGCAGCTTAAATGTGGAGAACACTGAAGCTTTCTTT
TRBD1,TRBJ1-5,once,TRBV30,CAWSPADRGNQPQHF,TGTGCCTGGAGTCCCGCGGACAGGGGCAATCAGCCCCAGCATTTT
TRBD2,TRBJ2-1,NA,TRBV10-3,CAISESTGTSGIYEQFF,TGTGCCATCAGTGAGTCGACCGGGACTAGCGGGATCTATGAGCAGTTCTTC
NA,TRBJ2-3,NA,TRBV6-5,CAARRSDTQYF,TGTGCCGCCCGGCGCTCAGATACGCAGTATTTT